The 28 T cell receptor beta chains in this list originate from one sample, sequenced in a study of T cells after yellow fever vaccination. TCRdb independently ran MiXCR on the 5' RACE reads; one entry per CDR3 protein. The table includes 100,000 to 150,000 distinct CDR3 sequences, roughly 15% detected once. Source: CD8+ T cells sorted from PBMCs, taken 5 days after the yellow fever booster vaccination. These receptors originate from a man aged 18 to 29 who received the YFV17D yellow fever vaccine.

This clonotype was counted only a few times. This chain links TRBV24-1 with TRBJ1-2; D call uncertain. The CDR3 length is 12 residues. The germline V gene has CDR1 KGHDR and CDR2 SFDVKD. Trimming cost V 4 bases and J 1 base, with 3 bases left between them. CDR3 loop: CATSDINYGYTF. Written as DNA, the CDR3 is TGTGCCACCAGTGACATTAACTATGGCTACACCTTC.

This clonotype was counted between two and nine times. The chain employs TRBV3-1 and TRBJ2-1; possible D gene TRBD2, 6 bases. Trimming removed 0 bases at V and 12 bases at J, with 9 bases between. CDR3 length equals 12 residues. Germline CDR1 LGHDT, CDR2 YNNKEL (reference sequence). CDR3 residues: CASSQDPGGQFF. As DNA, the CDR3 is TGTGCCAGCAGCCAAGACCCCGGGGGGCAGTTCTTC.

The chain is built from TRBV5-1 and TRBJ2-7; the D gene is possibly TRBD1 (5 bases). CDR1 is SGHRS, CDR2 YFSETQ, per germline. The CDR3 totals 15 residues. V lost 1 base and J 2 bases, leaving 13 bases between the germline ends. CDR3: CASSLQTELTYEQYF. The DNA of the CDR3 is TGCGCCAGCAGCTTGCAGACAGAATTAACCTACGAGCAGTACTTC.

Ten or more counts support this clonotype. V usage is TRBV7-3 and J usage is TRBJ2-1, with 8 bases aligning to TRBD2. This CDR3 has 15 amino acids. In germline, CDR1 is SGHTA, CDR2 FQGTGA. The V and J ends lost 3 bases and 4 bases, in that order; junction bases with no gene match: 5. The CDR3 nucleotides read TGTGCCAGCAGCTTGAGCGGGGGAGCTTACAATGAGCAGTTCTTC. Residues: CASSLSGGAYNEQFF.

CDR3 region: CSVLIRSGQQYF. CDR3 sequence (DNA): TGCAGCGTTCTAATCCGAAGCGGACAGCAGTACTTC. This chain uses TRBV29-1 with TRBJ2-7, with TRBD2 as a possible D gene (5 bases). CDR3 length equals 12 residues. Germline V gene data show CDR1 as SQVTM and CDR2 as ANQGSEA. Trimming left V 5 bases short and J 8 bases short, with 16 bases between.

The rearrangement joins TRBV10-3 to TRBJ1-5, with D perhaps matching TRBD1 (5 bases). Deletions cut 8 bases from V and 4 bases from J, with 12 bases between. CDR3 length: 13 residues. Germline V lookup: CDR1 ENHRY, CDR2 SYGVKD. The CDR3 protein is CAIGDGPNQPQHF. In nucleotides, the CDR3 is TGTGCCATCGGGGACGGCCCTAATCAGCCCCAGCATTTT.

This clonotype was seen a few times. The CDR3 spells CASSHGPGTGGMNTEAFF. The DNA of the CDR3 is TGCGCCAGCAGCCATGGTCCCGGGACAGGGGGTATGAACACTGAAGCTTTCTTT. V and J are TRBV4-3 and TRBJ1-1; 11 bases map to TRBD1. In germline, CDR1 is LGHNA, CDR2 YSLEER. Germline trimming cut 3 bases from V and 0 bases from J; bases unmatched to any gene: 9. The CDR3 is 18 amino acids.

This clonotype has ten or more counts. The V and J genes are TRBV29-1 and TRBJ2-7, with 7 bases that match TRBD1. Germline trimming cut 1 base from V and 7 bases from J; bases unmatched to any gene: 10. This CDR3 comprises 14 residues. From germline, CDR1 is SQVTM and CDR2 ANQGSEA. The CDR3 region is CSVEGDSGIWEQYF. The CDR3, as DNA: TGCAGCGTTGAAGGGGACAGTGGAATATGGGAGCAGTACTTC.

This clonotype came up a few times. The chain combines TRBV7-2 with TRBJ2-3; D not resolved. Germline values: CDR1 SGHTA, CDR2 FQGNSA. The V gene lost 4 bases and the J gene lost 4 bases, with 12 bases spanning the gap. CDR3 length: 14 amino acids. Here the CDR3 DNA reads TGTGCCAGCAGCTCGCTAGGTCCATCAGATACGCAGTATTTT. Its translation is CASSSLGPSDTQYF.

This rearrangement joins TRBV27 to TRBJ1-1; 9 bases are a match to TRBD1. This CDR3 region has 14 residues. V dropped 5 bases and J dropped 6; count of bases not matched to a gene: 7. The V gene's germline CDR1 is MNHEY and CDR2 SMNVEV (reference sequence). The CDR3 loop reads CASSRGTGRAEAFF. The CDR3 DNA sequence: TGTGCCAGCAGTCGAGGGACAGGGAGGGCTGAAGCTTTCTTT.

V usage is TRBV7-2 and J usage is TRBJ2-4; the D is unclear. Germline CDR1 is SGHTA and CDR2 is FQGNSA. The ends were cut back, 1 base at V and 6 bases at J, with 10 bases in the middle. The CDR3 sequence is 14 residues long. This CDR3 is CASSLGPETNIQYF. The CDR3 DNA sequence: TGTGCCAGCAGCTTAGGGCCAGAGACAAACATTCAGTACTTC.

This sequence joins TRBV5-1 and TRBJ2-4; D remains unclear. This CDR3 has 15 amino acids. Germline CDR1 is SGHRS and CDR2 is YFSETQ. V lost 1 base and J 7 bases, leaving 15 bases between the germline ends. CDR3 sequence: CASSLYSPGHNIQYF. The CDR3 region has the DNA TGCGCCAGCAGCTTGTATAGTCCAGGTCATAACATTCAGTACTTC.

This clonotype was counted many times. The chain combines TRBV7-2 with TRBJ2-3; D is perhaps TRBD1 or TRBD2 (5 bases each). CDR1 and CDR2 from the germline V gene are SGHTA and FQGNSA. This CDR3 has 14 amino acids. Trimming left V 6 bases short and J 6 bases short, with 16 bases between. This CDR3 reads CASSLDGTLDTQYF. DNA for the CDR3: TGTGCCAGCAGTCTGGACGGGACCCTTGATACGCAGTATTTT.

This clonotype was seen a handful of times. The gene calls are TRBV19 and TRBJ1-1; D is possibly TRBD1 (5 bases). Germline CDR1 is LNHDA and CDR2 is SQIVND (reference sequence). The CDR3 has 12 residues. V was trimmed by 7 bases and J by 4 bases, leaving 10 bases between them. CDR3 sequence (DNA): TGTGCCAGTATCCAAGGGGCCACTGAAGCTTTCTTT. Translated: CASIQGATEAFF.

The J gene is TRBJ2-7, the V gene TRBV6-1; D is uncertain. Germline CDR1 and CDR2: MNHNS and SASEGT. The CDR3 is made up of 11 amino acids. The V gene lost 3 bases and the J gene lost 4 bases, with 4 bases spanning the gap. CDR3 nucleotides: TGTGCCAGCAGTGATTGGTACGAGCAGTACTTC. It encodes CASSDWYEQYF.

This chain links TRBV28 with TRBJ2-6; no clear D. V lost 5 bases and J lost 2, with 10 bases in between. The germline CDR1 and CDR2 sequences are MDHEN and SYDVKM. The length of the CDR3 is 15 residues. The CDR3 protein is CASSLDLTGANVLTF. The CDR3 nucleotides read TGTGCCAGCAGTCTTGACTTAACTGGGGCCAACGTCCTGACTTTC. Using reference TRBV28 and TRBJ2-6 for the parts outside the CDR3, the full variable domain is DVKVTQSSRYLVKRTGEKVFLECVQDMDHENMFWYRQDPGLGLRLIYFSYDVKMKEKGDIPEGYSVSREKKERFSLILESASTNQTSMYLCASSLDLTGANVLTFGAGSRLTVL.

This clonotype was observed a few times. The DNA for the CDR3 is TGCAGCGTAGACCCTGGACAGGGATATTTGGGGAATGAGCAGTTCTTC. It yields the protein CSVDPGQGYLGNEQFF. This chain links TRBV29-1 with TRBJ2-1; 8 bases match TRBD1. After removal of 6 bases from V and 7 bases from J, the junction contained 17 bases not matched to a gene. Per the germline V gene, CDR1 is SQVTM and CDR2 is ANQGSEA. The CDR3 runs to 16 residues.

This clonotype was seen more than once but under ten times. CDR3 sequence (DNA): TGCGCCAGCAGCCAAGCAGACAGGGGAGGGTATGGCTACACCTTC. This encodes CASSQADRGGYGYTF. This chain links TRBV4-3 with TRBJ1-2; 8 nucleotides line up with TRBD1. This CDR3 is 15 amino acids long. The germline V gene has CDR1 LGHNA and CDR2 YSLEER. V gave up 1 base and J gave up 5 bases; unmatched junction bases: 6.

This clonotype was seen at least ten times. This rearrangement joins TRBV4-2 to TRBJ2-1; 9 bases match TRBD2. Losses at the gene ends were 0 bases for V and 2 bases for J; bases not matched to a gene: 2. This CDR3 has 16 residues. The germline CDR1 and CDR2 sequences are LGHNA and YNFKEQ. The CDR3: CASSQDGGGAYNEQFF. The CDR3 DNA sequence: TGTGCCAGCAGCCAAGACGGCGGGGGGGCCTACAATGAGCAGTTCTTC.

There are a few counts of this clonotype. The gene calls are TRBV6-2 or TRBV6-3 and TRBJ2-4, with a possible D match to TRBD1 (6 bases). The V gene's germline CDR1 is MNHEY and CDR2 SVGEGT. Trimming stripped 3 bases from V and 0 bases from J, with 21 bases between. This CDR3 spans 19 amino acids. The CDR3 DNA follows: TGTGCCAGCAGTTATTCGGTGGGGGCCATTAAGGGAGCCAAAAACATTCAGTACTTC. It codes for CASSYSVGAIKGAKNIQYF.

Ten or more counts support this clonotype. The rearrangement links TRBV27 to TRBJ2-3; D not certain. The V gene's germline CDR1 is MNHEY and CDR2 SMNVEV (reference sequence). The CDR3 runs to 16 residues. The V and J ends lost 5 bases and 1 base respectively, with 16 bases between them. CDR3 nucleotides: TGTGCCAGCAGTCCTGCTTTTTACGCAGGCACAGATACGCAGTATTTT. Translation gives CASSPAFYAGTDTQYF.

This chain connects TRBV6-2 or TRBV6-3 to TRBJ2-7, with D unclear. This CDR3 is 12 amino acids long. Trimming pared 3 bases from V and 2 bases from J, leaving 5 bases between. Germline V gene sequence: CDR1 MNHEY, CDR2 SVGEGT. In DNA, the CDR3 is TGTGCCAGCAGTTATGGACCCTACGAGCAGTACGTC. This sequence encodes CASSYGPYEQYV.

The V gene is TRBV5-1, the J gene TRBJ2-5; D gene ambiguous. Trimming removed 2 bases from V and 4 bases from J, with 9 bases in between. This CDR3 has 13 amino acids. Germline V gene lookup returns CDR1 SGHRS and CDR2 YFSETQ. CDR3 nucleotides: TGCGCCAGCAGCTTCCCGCCCGGAGAGACCCAGTACTTC. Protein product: CASSFPPGETQYF.

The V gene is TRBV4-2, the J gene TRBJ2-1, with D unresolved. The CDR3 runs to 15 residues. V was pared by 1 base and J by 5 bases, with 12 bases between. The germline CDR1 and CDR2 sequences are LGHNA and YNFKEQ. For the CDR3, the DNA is TGTGCCAGCAGCCAAGGCAGTACACCGAACAATGAGCAGTTCTTC. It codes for CASSQGSTPNNEQFF.

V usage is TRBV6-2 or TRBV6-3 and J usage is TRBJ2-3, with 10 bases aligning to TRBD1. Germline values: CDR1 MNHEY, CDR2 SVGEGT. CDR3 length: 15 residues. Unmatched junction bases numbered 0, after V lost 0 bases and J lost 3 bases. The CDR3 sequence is CASSYSGQGTDTQYF. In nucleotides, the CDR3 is TGTGCCAGCAGTTACTCGGGACAGGGGACAGATACGCAGTATTTT.

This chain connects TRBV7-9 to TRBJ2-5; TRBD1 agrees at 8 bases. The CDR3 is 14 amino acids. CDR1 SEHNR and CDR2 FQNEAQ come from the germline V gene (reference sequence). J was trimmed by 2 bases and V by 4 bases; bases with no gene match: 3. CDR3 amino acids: CASSSWTGQETQYF. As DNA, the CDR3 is TGTGCCAGCAGCTCTTGGACAGGGCAAGAGACCCAGTACTTC.

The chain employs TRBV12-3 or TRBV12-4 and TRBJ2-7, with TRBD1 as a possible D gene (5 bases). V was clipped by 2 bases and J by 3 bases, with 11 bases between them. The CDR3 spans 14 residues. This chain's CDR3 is CASSLTGSSYEQYV. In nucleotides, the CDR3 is TGTGCCAGCAGTTTAACAGGTTCTAGCTACGAGCAGTACGTC.

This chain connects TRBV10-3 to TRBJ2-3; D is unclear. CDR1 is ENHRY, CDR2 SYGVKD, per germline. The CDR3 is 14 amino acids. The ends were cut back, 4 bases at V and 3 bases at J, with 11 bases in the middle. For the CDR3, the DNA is TGTGCCATCAGTGTTGCTCTCGAAACAGATACGCAGTATTTT. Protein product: CAISVALETDTQYF.